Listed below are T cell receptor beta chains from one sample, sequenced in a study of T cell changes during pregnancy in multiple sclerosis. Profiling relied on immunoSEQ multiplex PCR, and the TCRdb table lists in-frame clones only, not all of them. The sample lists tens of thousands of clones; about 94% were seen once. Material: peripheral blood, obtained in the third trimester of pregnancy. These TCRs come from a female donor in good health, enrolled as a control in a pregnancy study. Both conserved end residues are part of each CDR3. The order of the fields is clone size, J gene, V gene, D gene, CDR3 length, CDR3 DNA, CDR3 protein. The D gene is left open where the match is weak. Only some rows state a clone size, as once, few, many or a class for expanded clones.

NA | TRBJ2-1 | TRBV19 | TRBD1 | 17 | TGTGCCAGTAGTACCCTCGACAGGGCCTTCTCCTACAATGAGCAGTTCTTC | CASSTLDRAFSYNEQFF
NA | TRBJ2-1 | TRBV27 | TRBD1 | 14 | TGTGCCAGCAGTCAGACGACAGGGGGCAATGAGCAGTTCTTC | CASSQTTGGNEQFF
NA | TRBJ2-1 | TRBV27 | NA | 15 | TGTGCCAGCAGTTTCGGGGGAGCAAGCTACAATGAGCAGTTCTTC | CASSFGGASYNEQFF
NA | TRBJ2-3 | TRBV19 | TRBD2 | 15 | TGTGCCAGTAGTACCCTAGCGGGAGTCCCAGATACGCAGTATTTT | CASSTLAGVPDTQYF
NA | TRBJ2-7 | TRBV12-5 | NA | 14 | TGTGCTAGTGCCCCAGGGGCGGGAGCCTACGAGCAGTACTTC | CASAPGAGAYEQYF
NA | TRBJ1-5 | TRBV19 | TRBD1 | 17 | TGTGCCAGATGGACAGGAACGTATCTACATAGCAATCAGCCCCAGCATTTT | CARWTGTYLHSNQPQHF
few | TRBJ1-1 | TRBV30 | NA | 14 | TGTGCCTGGACCCAAAGAAGGGAGGGGACTGAAGCTTTCTTT | CAWTQRREGTEAFF
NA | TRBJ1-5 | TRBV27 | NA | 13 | TGTGCCAGCAGCCGGGACACCCTTAGTCCCCAGCATTTT | CASSRDTLSPQHF
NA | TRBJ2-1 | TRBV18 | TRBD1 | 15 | TGTGCCAGCTCACAACTCGATAACAGGGGCAATGAGCAGTTCTTC | CASSQLDNRGNEQFF
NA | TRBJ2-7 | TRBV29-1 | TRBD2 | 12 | TGCAGCGTGGGGGGGGGACCTTACGAGCAGTACTTC | CSVGGGPYEQYF
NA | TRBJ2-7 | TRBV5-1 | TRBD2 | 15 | TGCGCCAGCAGCTTAACTAGCGGGATTTACTACGAGCAGTACTTC | CASSLTSGIYYEQYF
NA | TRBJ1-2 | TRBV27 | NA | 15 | TGTGCCAGCAGGCCCGCCCAGGCCTTAAAAGGAGGCTACACCTTC | CASRPAQALKGGYTF
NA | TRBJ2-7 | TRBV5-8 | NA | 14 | TGTGCCAGCAGCTTAAGTATGATGACCCGAGGGCAGTACTTC | CASSLSMMTRGQYF
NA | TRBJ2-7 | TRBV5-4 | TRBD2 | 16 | TGTGCCAGCAGCGCCCGCAGCGGGAAACTTCGATACGAGCAGTACTTC | CASSARSGKLRYEQYF
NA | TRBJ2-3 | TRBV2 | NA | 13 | TGTGCCAGCAGTGACCCCAACCGGGATACGCAGTATTTT | CASSDPNRDTQYF
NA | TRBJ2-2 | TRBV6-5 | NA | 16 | TGTGCCAGCAGTTACTCTGGGCCGGCTTCGGACGGGGAGCTGTTTTTT | CASSYSGPASDGELFF
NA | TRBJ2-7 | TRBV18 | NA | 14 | TGTGCCAGCTCACCTCCTGAGAACTCCTACGAGCAGTACTTC | CASSPPENSYEQYF
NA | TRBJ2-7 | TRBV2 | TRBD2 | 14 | TGTGCCAGCAGTGTGACTAGCGGGAGAGTGGAGCAGTACTTC | CASSVTSGRVEQYF
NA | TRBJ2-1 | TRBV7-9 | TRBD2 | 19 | TGTGCCAGCAGCTTATTTGTGGGCGGCGGGGGTAAGTTGCACAATGAGCAGTTCTTC | CASSLFVGGGGKLHNEQFF
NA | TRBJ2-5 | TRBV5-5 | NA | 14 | TGTGCCAGCAGCTTGGCGGCGGGCCAAGAGACCCAGTACTTC | CASSLAAGQETQYF
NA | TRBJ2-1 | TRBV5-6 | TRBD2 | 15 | TGTGCCAGCAGCCCGGGGACTAGCGTTTACAATGAGCAGTTCTTC | CASSPGTSVYNEQFF
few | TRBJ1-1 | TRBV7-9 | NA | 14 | TGTGCCAGCAGCTTTTTTCAGGGAAGCGCTGAAGCTTTCTTT | CASSFFQGSAEAFF
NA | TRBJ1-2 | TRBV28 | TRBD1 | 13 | TGTGCCAGCAGTTTAGGAGCGGAGGGGGCTTACACCTTC | CASSLGAEGAYTF
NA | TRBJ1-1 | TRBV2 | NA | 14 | TGTGCCAGCAACTGGGCAGGGGCGAACACTGAAGCTTTCTTT | CASNWAGANTEAFF
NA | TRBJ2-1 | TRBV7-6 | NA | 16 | TGTGCCAGCAGCTTAGAATTGGCAGGGTCCTACAATGAGCAGTTCTTC | CASSLELAGSYNEQFF
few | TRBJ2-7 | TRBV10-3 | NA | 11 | TGTGCCATCAGTGAGTCGGCCGAGCAGTACTTC | CAISESAEQYF
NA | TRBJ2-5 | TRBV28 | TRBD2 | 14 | TGTGCCAGCAGTCTAGCGGGATCTGAAGAGACCCAGTACTTC | CASSLAGSEETQYF
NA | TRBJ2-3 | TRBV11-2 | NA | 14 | TGTGCCAGCAGCTTCGGGTTTGCGGAAGATACGCAGTATTTT | CASSFGFAEDTQYF
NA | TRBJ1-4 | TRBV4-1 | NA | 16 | TGCGCCAGCAGCCATCCTCCTACCGGGGAAGGAGAAAAACTGTTTTTT | CASSHPPTGEGEKLFF
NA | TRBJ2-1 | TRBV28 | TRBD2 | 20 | TGTGCCAGCAGTCCCAGTGCCGGACTAGCCGAGAAGCTCGCACTCAATGAGCAGTTCTTC | CASSPSAGLAEKLALNEQFF
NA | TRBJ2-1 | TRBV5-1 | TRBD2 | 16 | TGCGCCAGCAGCTTGGTCCCTGGCGGGAGGGTGGATGAGCAGTTCTTC | CASSLVPGGRVDEQFF
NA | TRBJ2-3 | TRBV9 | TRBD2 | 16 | TGTGCCAGCAGCGCCCCATTGGGGGGAGGGGTAGATACGCAGTATTTT | CASSAPLGGGVDTQYF
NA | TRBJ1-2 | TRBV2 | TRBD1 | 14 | TGTGCCAGCAGGGACAGGGTCCGGTTGGATGGCTACACCTTC | CASRDRVRLDGYTF
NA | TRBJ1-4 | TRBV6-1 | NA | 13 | TGTGCCACCAGCCTTACAACTAATGAAAAACTGTTTTTT | CATSLTTNEKLFF
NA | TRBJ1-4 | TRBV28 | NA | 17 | TGTGCCAGCAGTCCACGGGACATTTTGAGGGCTAATGAAAAACTGTTTTTT | CASSPRDILRANEKLFF
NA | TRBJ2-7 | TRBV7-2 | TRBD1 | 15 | TGTGCCAGCAGTGGGGGACAGGGGTTACCCTACGAGCAGTACTTC | CASSGGQGLPYEQYF
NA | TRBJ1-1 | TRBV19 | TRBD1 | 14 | TGTGCCAGTAGGAACTCAGGGGGAGGTACTGAAGCTTTCTTT | CASRNSGGGTEAFF
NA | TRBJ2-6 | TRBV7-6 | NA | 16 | TGTGCCAGCGGGAGGGGGTCTACCTTTGGGGCCAACGTCCTGACTTTC | CASGRGSTFGANVLTF
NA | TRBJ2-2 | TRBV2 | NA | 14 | TGTGCCAGTGCCGGGGGAGCGGTCACCGGGGAGCTGTTTTTT | CASAGGAVTGELFF